These 23 T cell receptor beta chains originate from one sample sequenced in a study of immune evolution from preneoplasia to lung adenocarcinoma. The repertoire was sequenced with immunoSEQ multiplex PCR; TCRdb's copy has only in-frame clones and lacks some. This sample has 14,000 to 15,000 clones, with around 84% found just once. The sequencing sample was made of FFPE minimally invasive lung adenocarcinoma tissue. The receptor set was obtained from a person aged 60 to 80 with lung adenocarcinoma.

This clone appeared a few times. The identical CDR3 is also encoded by other nucleotide sequences in the sample. The gene calls are TRBV27 and TRBJ2-3; 7 nucleotides align to TRBD1. J lost 0 bases, V lost 7 bases, and 7 bases had no gene match. CDR3 length equals 15 residues. The germline CDR1 and CDR2 sequences are MNHEY and SMNVEV (reference sequence). CDR3 region: CASTLDRTSTDTQYF. In DNA, the CDR3 is TGTGCCAGCACCTTGGACAGGACTAGCACAGATACGCAGTATTTT.

This sequence joins TRBV6-1 and TRBJ2-3, with TRBD1 matching 8 bases. Germline trimming cut 5 bases from V and 4 bases from J; bases unmatched to any gene: 5. The CDR3 has 14 amino acids. Looked up from germline, CDR1 is MNHNS and CDR2 is SASEGT. CDR3 bases: TGTGCCAGCAGTCTTAGACAGGGGCCAGATACGCAGTATTTT. Translating it yields CASSLRQGPDTQYF.

This clone showed up just once. The chain recombines TRBV7-9 with TRBJ2-5; a possible D gene is TRBD2 (7 bases). The ends were cut back, 5 bases at V and 4 bases at J, with 23 bases in the middle. The CDR3 contains 17 residues. Germline assignment: CDR1 SEHNR and CDR2 FQNEAQ (reference sequence). The CDR3 reads CASSPGGAGARRETQYF. The CDR3 DNA follows: TGTGCCAGCAGCCCTGGGGGGGCGGGGGCGCGAAGAGAGACCCAGTACTTC.

The chain couples TRBV7-2 to TRBJ2-7; D not resolved. CDR1 SGHTA and CDR2 FQGNSA come from the germline V gene. This CDR3 region has 11 residues. V lost 5 bases and J 6 bases, leaving 8 bases between the germline ends. The CDR3 DNA reads TGTGCCAGCAGCGCAAACCTCGAGCAGTACTTC. This gives the protein CASSANLEQYF.

This clone was picked up one time. The rearrangement uses TRBV18 and TRBJ2-7; D is unresolved. Trimming took off 2 bases at V and 0 bases at J, with 2 bases between the two ends. The CDR3 sequence is 12 residues long. Per germline, CDR1 KGHSH and CDR2 LQKENI. The CDR3 spells CASSPSSYEQYF. The CDR3 nucleotides are TGTGCCAGCTCACCAAGCTCCTACGAGCAGTACTTC.

The V and J genes are TRBV7-3 and TRBJ2-1, with TRBD2 matching over 11 bases. In germline, CDR1 is SGHTA, CDR2 FQGTGA. V shed 3 bases, J shed 4 bases, and the junction held 2 bases outside the gene matches. This CDR3 has 15 residues. CDR3 sequence (DNA): TGTGCCAGCAGCTTCGGGACTAGCGGATACAATGAGCAGTTCTTC. This gives the protein CASSFGTSGYNEQFF. Full variable domain (remainder filled in from reference TRBV7-3 and TRBJ2-1): GAGVSQTPSNKVTEKGKYVELRCDPISGHTALYWYRQSLGQGPEFLIYFQGTGAADDSGLPNDRFFAVRPEGSVSTLKIQRTERGDSAVYLCASSFGTSGYNEQFFGPGTRLTVL.

V and J are TRBV7-2 and TRBJ1-1, with unresolved D. The CDR3 spans 13 residues. V shed 2 bases and J shed 3 bases, with 7 bases lying between them. Germline CDR1 reads SGHTA; CDR2 reads FQGNSA. The CDR3 DNA reads TGTGCCAGCAGCTTAATGGCGGACACTGAAGCTTTCTTT. It translates to CASSLMADTEAFF.

V is TRBV7-3 and J is TRBJ1-5, with D possibly TRBD1 on 6 matching bases. V lost 5 bases to trimming and J lost 0 bases, with 20 bases between them. Germline-derived CDR1 and CDR2 are SGHTA and FQGTGA. The CDR3 has 18 amino acids. The DNA for the CDR3 is TGTGCCAGCAGCACCAACAGGGCGAACAATTATAGCAATCAGCCCCAGCATTTT. Its protein product is CASSTNRANNYSNQPQHF.

This clone has more than one count but fewer than ten. This chain links TRBV11-2 with TRBJ2-7; D tentatively fits TRBD1 or TRBD2 (5 bases each). The CDR3 consists of 12 residues. Germline V gene lookup returns CDR1 SGHAT and CDR2 FQNNGV. V was pared by 8 bases and J by 2 bases, with 10 bases between. The CDR3 spells CASQLGAYEQYF. As DNA, the CDR3 is TGTGCCAGCCAGCTGGGGGCCTACGAGCAGTACTTC.

The V and J genes are TRBV6-5 and TRBJ2-6; D is possibly TRBD1 or TRBD2 (5 bases each). The CDR3 totals 15 residues. CDR1 MNHEY and CDR2 SVGAGI come from the germline V gene. The V end lost 5 bases, the J end lost 4 bases, and 12 bases lay between the germline ends. CDR3 DNA: TGTGCCAGCAGTCGGGGACCGGTCGGGGCCAACGTCCTGACTTTC. Its translation is CASSRGPVGANVLTF.

V and J are TRBV15 and TRBJ2-7; TRBD2 agrees at 8 bases. This CDR3 has 15 residues. Germline V gene sequence: CDR1 LNHNV, CDR2 YYDKDF (reference sequence). After removal of 0 bases from V and 6 bases from J, the junction contained 7 bases not matched to a gene. The CDR3, as DNA: TGTGCCACCAGCAGAGACCCGGCGGGGGGTAGCGAGCAGTACTTC. Amino acids: CATSRDPAGGSEQYF.

The rearrangement uses TRBV9 and TRBJ2-5, with 7 nucleotides matching TRBD2. The CDR3 consists of 16 residues. V was pared by 0 bases and J by 0 bases, with 5 bases of the junction left unmatched. Germline-derived CDR1 and CDR2 are SGDLS and YYNGEE. For the CDR3, the DNA is TGTGCCAGCAGCGTAGGGGTCGGGAGGTACCAAGAGACCCAGTACTTC. Translating it yields CASSVGVGRYQETQYF.

This clone was seen once. The chain has TRBV11-3 and TRBJ1-3; no clear D. The CDR3 extends over 13 amino acids. Looked up from germline, CDR1 is SGHNT and CDR2 is YENEEA. Trimming pared 5 bases from V and 4 bases from J, leaving 9 bases between. The CDR3 loop is CASSEQQGNTIYF. The CDR3 coding sequence is TGTGCCAGCAGCGAACAACAGGGAAACACCATATATTTT.

The rearrangement uses TRBV11-3 and TRBJ2-1; 9 bases are a match to TRBD1. This CDR3 has 16 residues. The J segment lost 3 bases and the V segment lost 4 bases, leaving 7 bases of the junction unmatched. The germline V gene encodes CDR1 SGHNT and CDR2 YENEEA. CDR3 nucleotides: TGTGCCAGCAGCTCCTCCCCGGGACAGGGCTACAATGAGCAGTTCTTC. Protein: CASSSSPGQGYNEQFF.

This clone has a single count. This CDR3 reads CASTKYLGSNTGELFF. The CDR3 DNA is TGTGCCAGCACCAAATATCTGGGATCGAACACCGGGGAGCTGTTTTTT. V usage is TRBV2 and J usage is TRBJ2-2; no clear D. Between the trimmed V and J ends, which lost 7 bases and 0 bases, there was a span of 15 bases. CDR3 size: 16 residues. Germline V CDR1 and CDR2: SNHLY, FYNNEI.

This chain links TRBV7-2 with TRBJ2-7, with TRBD2 identical over 12 bases. The ends lost 8 bases at V and 4 bases at J; junction bases unmatched: 12. The CDR3 length is 16 residues. Germline lookup yields CDR1 SGHTA and CDR2 FQGNSA. CDR3 DNA sequence: TGTGCCAGCTCCGGTGCTAGCGGGGGGGCGGGATACGAGCAGTACTTC. Its protein is CASSGASGGAGYEQYF.

The V and J genes are TRBV11-2 and TRBJ1-3; tentative D call: TRBD1 (6 bases). V was clipped by 5 bases and J by 4 bases, with 9 bases between them. This CDR3 region has 13 residues. Germline CDR1 reads SGHAT; CDR2 reads FQNNGV. The CDR3 loop reads CASSQGLGNTIYF. The CDR3, as DNA: TGTGCCAGCAGCCAGGGGCTCGGAAACACCATATATTTT.

This clone is categorized as medium-sized. The chain has TRBV21-1 and TRBJ2-7; TRBD1 reflects the table's D call only, with no check against the DNA. TRBV21-1 is tagged as a pseudogene. CDR3 length: 15 amino acids. This CDR3 is CASRSNRGRSDEQYF. As DNA, the CDR3 is TGTGCCAGCAGGTCAAACAGGGGGCGATCGGACGAGCAGTACTTC.

The rearrangement joins TRBV29-1 to TRBJ2-2, with 9 bases identical to TRBD1. V trimming: 6 bases; J trimming: 7 bases; junction bases outside the gene matches: 9. The CDR3 consists of 14 residues. The germline CDR1 and CDR2 sequences are SQVTM and ANQGSEA. The CDR3 nucleotides read TGCAGCGTGTTGACAGGGGGTCGGGGCGGGGAGCTGTTTTTT. Encoded protein: CSVLTGGRGGELFF.

This rearrangement joins TRBV5-1 to TRBJ1-3, with 12 nucleotides matching TRBD1. V shed 1 base, J shed 1 base, and the junction held 3 bases outside the gene matches. CDR1 is SGHRS and CDR2 is YFSETQ in the germline V gene. CDR3 length equals 17 residues. In nucleotides, the CDR3 is TGCGCCAGCAGCTTGCTGGGACAGGGGGCTTCTGGAAACACCATATATTTT. Its translation is CASSLLGQGASGNTIYF.

This chain links TRBV28 with TRBJ2-1; unclear D gene. Germline assignment: CDR1 MDHEN and CDR2 SYDVKM. V lost 3 bases, J lost 9 bases, and 6 bases lay in between. The CDR3 spans 11 residues. Written as DNA, the CDR3 is TGTGCCAGCAGTTTTCTTGGTGAGCAGTTCTTC. As protein: CASSFLGEQFF.

This clone was observed a single time. The chain couples TRBV7-2 to TRBJ2-7, with 8 bases fitting TRBD1. The CDR3 runs to 13 residues. Germline CDR1 and CDR2: SGHTA and FQGNSA. J lost 7 bases, V lost 5 bases, and 7 bases had no gene match. The CDR3 reads CASSQDRVGEQYF. DNA for the CDR3: TGTGCCAGCAGCCAGGACAGGGTGGGGGAGCAGTACTTC.

This chain links TRBV4-1 with TRBJ1-4; a weak D match, TRBD1 (6 bases). The CDR3 has 14 residues. Trimming shortened V by 3 bases and J by 7 bases, and 12 bases separated the two germline ends. CDR1 and CDR2 from the germline V gene are MGHRA and YSYEKL. The CDR3 DNA reads TGCGCCAGCAGCCAGGGTACAGGGAGTGAAAAACTGTTTTTT. It yields the protein CASSQGTGSEKLFF.